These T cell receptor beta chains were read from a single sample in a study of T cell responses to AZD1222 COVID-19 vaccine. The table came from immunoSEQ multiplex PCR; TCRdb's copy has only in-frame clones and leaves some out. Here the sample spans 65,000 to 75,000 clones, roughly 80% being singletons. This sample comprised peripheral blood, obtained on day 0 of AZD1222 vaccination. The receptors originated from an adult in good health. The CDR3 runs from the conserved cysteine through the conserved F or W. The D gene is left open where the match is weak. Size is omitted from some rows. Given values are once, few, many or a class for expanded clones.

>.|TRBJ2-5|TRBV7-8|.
CASSEYQETQYF
TGTGCCAGTAGCGAGTACCAAGAGACCCAGTACTTC
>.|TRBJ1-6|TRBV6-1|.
CASSEGRVGVSPLHF
TGTGCCAGCAGTGAAGGCCGCGTAGGAGTTTCACCCCTCCACTTT
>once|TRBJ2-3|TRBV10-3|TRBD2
CASGLAGDTDTQYF
TGTGCCTCGGGACTAGCGGGGGACACAGATACGCAGTATTTT
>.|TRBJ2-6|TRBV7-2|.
CASSPRIRGANVLTF
TGTGCCAGCAGCCCCCGTATAAGAGGGGCCAACGTCCTGACTTTC
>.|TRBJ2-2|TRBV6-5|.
CASNPFRAITGELFF
TGTGCCAGCAACCCCTTCAGGGCGATCACCGGGGAGCTGTTTTTT
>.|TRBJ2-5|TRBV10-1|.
CASSGGIQETQYF
TGCGCCAGCAGCGGGGGAATCCAAGAGACCCAGTACTTC
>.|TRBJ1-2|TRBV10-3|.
CASARDTLYGYTF
TGTGCCAGCGCCCGGGACACCCTCTATGGCTACACCTTC
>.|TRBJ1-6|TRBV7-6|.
CASSLGESYNSPLHF
TGTGCCAGCAGCTTAGGGGAGTCCTATAATTCACCCCTCCACTTT
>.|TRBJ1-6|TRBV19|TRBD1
CASSVQGDLYNSPLHF
TGTGCCAGTAGTGTACAGGGGGATCTCTATAATTCACCCCTCCACTTT
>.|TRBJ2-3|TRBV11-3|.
CASSRTGYGTDTQYF
TGTGCCAGCAGCCGGACGGGATACGGGACAGATACGCAGTATTTT
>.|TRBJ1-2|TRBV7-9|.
CASSSRSGGYTF
TGTGCCAGCAGCAGCCGCTCGGGTGGCTACACCTTC
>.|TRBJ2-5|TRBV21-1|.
CASSKGELGDKETQYF
TGTGCCAGCAGCAAAGGTGAGCTTGGGGATAAAGAGACCCAGTACTTC
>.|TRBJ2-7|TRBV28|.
CASSAPYEQYF
TGTGCCAGCAGTGCCCCCTACGAGCAGTACTTC
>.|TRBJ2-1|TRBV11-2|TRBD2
CASSSGPQGEQFF
TGTGCCAGCAGTAGCGGGCCCCAGGGTGAGCAGTTCTTC
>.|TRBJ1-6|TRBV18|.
CASSPQGDYNSPLHF
TGTGCCAGCTCACCACAGGGGGACTATAATTCACCCCTCCACTTT
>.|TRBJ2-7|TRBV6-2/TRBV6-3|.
CASSYRTGSSYEQYF
TGTGCCAGCAGTTACCGGACGGGGAGCTCCTACGAGCAGTACTTC
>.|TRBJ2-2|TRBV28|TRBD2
CASLTSGSTGELFF
TGTGCCAGCCTGACTAGCGGGTCGACCGGGGAGCTGTTTTTT
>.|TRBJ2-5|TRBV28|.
CASSLSGPTQYF
TGTGCCAGCAGTTTATCAGGACCCACCCAGTACTTC
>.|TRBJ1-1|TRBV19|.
CASSMGQGGGNTEAFF
TGTGCCAGTAGTATGGGTCAGGGAGGTGGGAACACTGAAGCTTTCTTT
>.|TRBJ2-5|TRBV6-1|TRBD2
CASSEDDRSGGTQETQYF
TGTGCCAGCAGTGAGGATGATCGAAGCGGGGGCACTCAAGAGACCCAGTACTTC
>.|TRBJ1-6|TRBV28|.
CASTNRNSPLHF
TGTGCCAGCACCAACAGGAATTCACCCCTCCACTTT
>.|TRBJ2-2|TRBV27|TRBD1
CASRLEGAWMNTGELFF
TGTGCCAGCAGGCTCGAGGGGGCCTGGATGAACACCGGGGAGCTGTTTTTT
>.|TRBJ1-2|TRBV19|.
CASIQPGERYGYTF
TGTGCCAGTATTCAGCCAGGGGAGAGGTATGGCTACACCTTC
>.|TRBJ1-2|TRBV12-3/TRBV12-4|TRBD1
CASRRGQDAGYTF
TGTGCCAGCAGAAGGGGACAGGATGCTGGCTACACCTTC
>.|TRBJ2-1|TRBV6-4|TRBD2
CASSGGEGYEQFF
TGTGCCAGCAGTGGCGGGGAGGGTTATGAGCAGTTCTTC
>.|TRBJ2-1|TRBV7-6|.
CASSRRGGGGLENNEQFF
TGTGCCAGCAGCCGCCGAGGAGGTGGGGGGTTGGAAAACAATGAGCAGTTCTTC
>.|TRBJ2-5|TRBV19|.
CASSLYRHNQETQYF
TGTGCCAGTAGTCTATACAGGCACAACCAAGAGACCCAGTACTTC
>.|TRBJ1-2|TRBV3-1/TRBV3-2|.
CASSQTGPNYGYTF
TGTGCCAGCAGCCAAACAGGGCCTAACTATGGCTACACCTTC